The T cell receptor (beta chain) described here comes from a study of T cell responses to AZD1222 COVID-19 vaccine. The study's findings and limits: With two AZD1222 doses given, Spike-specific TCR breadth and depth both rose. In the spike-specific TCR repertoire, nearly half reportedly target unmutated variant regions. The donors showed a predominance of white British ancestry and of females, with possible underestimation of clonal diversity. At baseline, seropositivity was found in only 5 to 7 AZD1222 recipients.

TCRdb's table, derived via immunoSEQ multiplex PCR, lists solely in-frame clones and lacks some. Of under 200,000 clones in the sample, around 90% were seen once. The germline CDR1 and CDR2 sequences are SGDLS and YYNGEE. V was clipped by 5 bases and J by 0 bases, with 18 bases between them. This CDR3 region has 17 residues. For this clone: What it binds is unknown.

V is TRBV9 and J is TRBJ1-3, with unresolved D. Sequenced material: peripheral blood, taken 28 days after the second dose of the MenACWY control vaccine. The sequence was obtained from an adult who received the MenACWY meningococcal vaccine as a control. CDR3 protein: CASRGLHSVFSGNTIYF. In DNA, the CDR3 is TGTGCCAGCAGGGGCTTACATTCTGTTTTCTCTGGAAACACCATATATTTT.